Listed here are 31 T cell receptor beta chains from one sample, sequenced in a study of OX40 agonist ivuxolimab in advanced cancers. TCRdb's table, derived via immunoSEQ multiplex PCR, lists solely in-frame clones and lacks some. Among about 79,000 clones listed, roughly 88% were seen once. The material sequenced was CD4+ or CD8+ T cells sorted from blood, taken in a trial of the OX40 agonist ivuxolimab. Source of these receptors: an adult with an advanced solid tumor such as melanoma, head and neck, liver or kidney cancer.

The chain couples TRBV27 to TRBJ2-3, with D possibly called TRBD1 or TRBD2 (5 bases each). The germline V gene encodes CDR1 MNHEY and CDR2 SMNVEV (reference sequence). V gave up 4 bases and J gave up 1 base, with 12 bases separating them. The length of the CDR3 is 15 residues. CDR3 nucleotides: TGTGCCAGCAGTTCGGGGACCCGGGGCACAGATACGCAGTATTTT. Encoded protein: CASSSGTRGTDTQYF.

The chain uses TRBV10-1 and TRBJ2-5; D is undetermined. The CDR3 consists of 13 residues. V lost 3 bases and J lost 5, with 10 bases in between. Per the germline V gene, CDR1 is WNHNN and CDR2 is SYGVQD (reference sequence). CDR3: CASSDGSLETQYF. CDR3 sequence (DNA): TGCGCCAGCAGTGACGGGTCTCTGGAGACCCAGTACTTC.

The CDR3 coding sequence is TGCGCCAGCAGCTTGGAGCCAGGGATACATGGCTACACCTTC. This codes for CASSLEPGIHGYTF. V usage is TRBV5-1 and J usage is TRBJ1-2; D possibly corresponds to TRBD1 (5 bases). The CDR3 extends over 14 amino acids. Looked up from germline, CDR1 is SGHRS and CDR2 is YFSETQ. The V gene lost 0 bases and the J gene lost 6 bases, with 12 bases spanning the gap.

The V gene is TRBV7-2, the J gene TRBJ2-2, with a tentative D call TRBD2 (6 bases). This CDR3 has 14 residues. Trimming shortened V by 5 bases and J by 6 bases, and 13 bases separated the two germline ends. Germline loops: CDR1 SGHTA, CDR2 FQGNSA. CDR3 amino acids: CASSLGLRPGELFF. CDR3 coding DNA: TGTGCCAGCAGCCTCGGACTACGGCCCGGGGAGCTGTTTTTT.

Here the CDR3 reads CASSPRGDRAQPQHF. CDR3 in DNA: TGTGCCAGCAGTCCCCGTGGGGACAGGGCTCAGCCCCAGCATTTT. The genes are TRBV2 and TRBJ1-5; 9 nucleotides line up with TRBD1. CDR3 length equals 15 residues. Germline values: CDR1 SNHLY, CDR2 FYNNEI. V was clipped by 5 bases and J by 6 bases; unmatched bases: 8.

The chain recombines TRBV2 with TRBJ1-2, with no clear D. The length of the CDR3 is 11 residues. Trimming removed 2 bases at V and 2 bases at J, with 0 bases between. Germline V gives CDR1 SNHLY, CDR2 FYNNEI. The CDR3 coding sequence is TGTGCCAGCAGTGAAAACTATGGCTACACCTTC. Residues: CASSENYGYTF. The variable domain in full, completed from reference TRBV2 and TRBJ1-2, reads EPEVTQTPSHQVTQMGQEVILRCVPISNHLYFYWYRQILGQKVEFLVSFYNNEISEKSEIFDDQFSVERPDGSNFTLKIRSTKLEDSAMYFCASSENYGYTFGSGTRLTVV.

The chain combines TRBV2 with TRBJ2-7; D might be TRBD1 or TRBD2, each matching 5 bases. Between the trimmed V and J ends, which lost 6 bases and 3 bases, there was a span of 12 bases. Germline CDR1 reads SNHLY; CDR2 reads FYNNEI. This CDR3 comprises 13 residues. As DNA, the CDR3 is TGTGCCAGCAGCACCGGGACCCTCTACGAGCAGTACTTC. Protein: CASSTGTLYEQYF.

The CDR3 DNA follows: TGCGCCAGCAGCTTGGGTTCCAGTGATGAGCAGTTCTTC. Residues: CASSLGSSDEQFF. The V call is TRBV5-1, the J call TRBJ2-1; unclear D gene. The CDR3 sequence is 13 residues long. V shed 0 bases and J shed 8 bases, with 9 bases lying between them. Germline V gives CDR1 SGHRS, CDR2 YFSETQ.

This chain connects TRBV7-2 to TRBJ2-3; D is unresolved. The CDR3 consists of 14 residues. Trimming took 2 bases from V and 5 from J, leaving 11 bases between them. In germline, CDR1 is SGHTA, CDR2 FQGNSA. In DNA form, the CDR3 reads TGTGCCAGCAGCTTACGTCTAGTGCAAGATACGCAGTATTTT. Protein product: CASSLRLVQDTQYF. Based on the CDR3 plus reference TRBV7-2 and TRBJ2-3, the full variable domain is GAGVSQSPSNKVTEKGKDVELRCDPISGHTALYWYRQSLGQGLEFLIYFQGNSAPDKSGLPSDRFSAERTGGSVSTLTIQRTQQEDSAVYLCASSLRLVQDTQYFGPGTRLTVL.

The CDR3 region has the DNA TGTGCCAGCAGCTTAGGGGGTCTGGCGGGAGAAGGAGAGACCCAGTACTTC. Translating it yields CASSLGGLAGEGETQYF. The chain employs TRBV7-8 and TRBJ2-5; 7 bases match TRBD2. CDR1 is SGHVS, CDR2 FQNEAQ, per germline. V was clipped by 1 base and J by 4 bases; unmatched bases: 12. CDR3 size: 17 residues.

This chain uses TRBV27 with TRBJ2-2; D is ambiguous. Germline CDR1 is MNHEY and CDR2 is SMNVEV (reference sequence). CDR3 length: 13 amino acids. With 7 bases removed from V and 3 bases from J, the gap between germline ends came to 9 bases. The CDR3 nucleotides are TGTGCCAGCAAGTACTTATACACCGGGGAGCTGTTTTTT. As protein: CASKYLYTGELFF.

The V and J genes are TRBV9 and TRBJ2-5, with 14 nucleotides matching TRBD2. The end of the DNA is better explained by TRBJ2-7, so the J call may be wrong. The germline gives CDR1 SGDLS, CDR2 YYNGEE. This CDR3 is 15 amino acids long. CDR3 sequence: CASSAGLAGVDEQYF. As DNA, the CDR3 is TGTGCCAGCAGCGCGGGACTAGCGGGAGTAGACGAGCAGTACTTC.

Written as DNA, the CDR3 is TGTGCCAGCAGCCCTACCAATCAGCCCCAGCATTTT. It yields the protein CASSPTNQPQHF. The genes are TRBV6-6 and TRBJ1-5; D remains unclear. Trimming took off 6 bases at V and 3 bases at J, with 6 bases between the two ends. Germline V gene data show CDR1 as MNHNY and CDR2 as SVGAGI (reference sequence). The length of the CDR3 is 12 residues.

The chain uses TRBV27 and TRBJ2-5, with 8 bases that match TRBD1. This CDR3 is 15 amino acids long. Trimming at V came to 5 bases and at J to 2 bases, leaving 7 bases not matched to a gene. Germline values: CDR1 MNHEY, CDR2 SMNVEV (reference sequence). For the CDR3, the DNA is TGTGCCAGCAGTCCCCGTTGGGACAGGCAAGAGACCCAGTACTTC. It yields the protein CASSPRWDRQETQYF.

The rearrangement links TRBV7-2 to TRBJ2-3; D is undetermined. Trimming stripped 5 bases from V and 8 bases from J, with 11 bases between. The V gene's germline CDR1 is SGHTA and CDR2 FQGNSA. This CDR3 region has 12 residues. The CDR3: CASSLQLGTQYF. CDR3 nucleotides: TGTGCCAGCAGCCTGCAGTTGGGTACGCAGTATTTT.

The J gene is TRBJ2-2, the V gene TRBV28; 7 nucleotides match TRBD1. J lost 0 bases, V lost 3 bases, and 1 base had no gene match. This CDR3 has 15 residues. Germline V lookup: CDR1 MDHEN, CDR2 SYDVKM. The CDR3 DNA reads TGTGCCAGCAGTTTGGGACAGTCGAACACCGGGGAGCTGTTTTTT. Its protein product is CASSLGQSNTGELFF. Full variable domain (rest looked up from reference TRBV28 and TRBJ2-2): DVKVTQSSRYLVKRTGEKVFLECVQDMDHENMFWYRQDPGLGLRLIYFSYDVKMKEKGDIPEGYSVSREKKERFSLILESASTNQTSMYLCASSLGQSNTGELFFGEGSRLTVL.

This clone was counted a single time. The CDR3 region has the DNA TGTGCCAGCAGTTTACCCGCCGGGGGGACATTCCTTAATTCACCCCTCCACTTT. Translating gives CASSLPAGGTFLNSPLHF. The chain links TRBV28 to TRBJ1-6; a possible D gene is TRBD1 (6 bases). V lost 2 bases and J lost 6, with 20 bases in between. The CDR3 spans 18 residues. In germline, CDR1 is MDHEN, CDR2 SYDVKM.

This chain joins TRBV29-1 and TRBJ2-3, with no clear D. V lost 7 bases and J lost 2, with 13 bases in between. The CDR3 contains 13 residues. Germline V gene lookup returns CDR1 SQVTM and CDR2 ANQGSEA. The CDR3 spells CSATVIHTDTQYF. CDR3 nucleotides: TGCAGCGCCACCGTTATTCACACAGATACGCAGTATTTT.

The count of this clone is one. The chain links TRBV6-5 to TRBJ2-7; maybe TRBD2 (5 bases). Germline V gene sequence: CDR1 MNHEY, CDR2 SVGAGI. The CDR3 contains 13 residues. Between the trimmed V and J ends, which lost 5 bases and 2 bases, there was a span of 10 bases. CDR3 bases: TGTGCCAGCAGTACACCGGGGACCTACGAGCAGTACTTC. The encoded protein is CASSTPGTYEQYF.

The V and J genes are TRBV4-1 and TRBJ1-5; maybe TRBD1 (5 bases). Trimming pared 3 bases from V and 2 bases from J, leaving 8 bases between. Germline loops: CDR1 MGHRA, CDR2 YSYEKL. The CDR3 consists of 14 residues. The CDR3 reads CASSQWGGNQPQHF. The CDR3 DNA follows: TGCGCCAGCAGCCAGTGGGGGGGCAATCAGCCCCAGCATTTT.

The V gene is TRBV10-1, the J gene TRBJ2-1; 8 nucleotides agree with TRBD1. The germline gives CDR1 WNHNN, CDR2 SYGVQD (reference sequence). With 7 bases clipped from V and 2 bases from J, the junction kept 1 base outside the gene matches. This CDR3 is 13 amino acids long. CDR3 nucleotide sequence: TGCGCCAGCACACAGGGGGCCTACAATGAGCAGTTCTTC. Amino acid sequence: CASTQGAYNEQFF.

The chain joins TRBV19 to TRBJ2-5; D unresolved. Germline assignment: CDR1 LNHDA and CDR2 SQIVND (reference sequence). V lost 3 bases, J lost 1 base, and 9 bases lay in between. This CDR3 comprises 14 residues. The CDR3 spells CASSIGGFQETQYF. CDR3 in DNA: TGTGCCAGTAGTATCGGTGGCTTCCAAGAGACCCAGTACTTC.

The chain joins TRBV6-5 to TRBJ1-1; 7 bases line up with TRBD1. The CDR3 runs 11 residues. Per the germline V gene, CDR1 is MNHEY and CDR2 is SVGAGI. Trimming removed 10 bases from V and 5 bases from J; junction bases left unmatched: 4. CDR3 DNA: TGTGCCACCACAGGGGTTACTGAAGCTTTCTTT. It yields the protein CATTGVTEAFF.

This sequence joins TRBV5-4 and TRBJ2-7; D possibly corresponds to TRBD1 (5 bases). V lost 0 bases and J lost 6, with 13 bases in between. The CDR3 runs to 14 residues. The germline V gene encodes CDR1 SGHNT and CDR2 YYREEE (reference sequence). This CDR3 reads CASSLAVSGAEQYF. For the CDR3, the DNA is TGTGCCAGCAGCTTGGCCGTTAGTGGGGCCGAGCAGTACTTC.

This rearrangement joins TRBV5-1 to TRBJ1-1; a weak D match, TRBD1 (5 bases). This CDR3 has 14 amino acids. Germline V gene lookup returns CDR1 SGHRS and CDR2 YFSETQ. The V gene lost 4 bases and the J gene lost 1 base, with 11 bases spanning the gap. The CDR3 region has the DNA TGCGCCAGCAGCCTGGGTGGGGGGAACACTGAAGCTTTCTTT. Protein product: CASSLGGGNTEAFF.

A few counts support this clone. The genes are TRBV19 and TRBJ1-1, with D perhaps TRBD1 (5 bases). Germline V lookup: CDR1 LNHDA, CDR2 SQIVND (reference sequence). V lost 5 bases and J lost 4, with 14 bases in between. This CDR3 is built from 14 residues. The CDR3 coding sequence is TGTGCCAGTAGTGCCGCAGGGAGGGGCACTGAAGCTTTCTTT. It is translated as CASSAAGRGTEAFF. Variable domain in full (rest from reference TRBV19 and TRBJ1-1): DGGITQSPKYLFRKEGQNVTLSCEQNLNHDAMYWYRQDPGQGLRLIYYSQIVNDFQKGDIAEGYSVSREKKESFPLTVTSAQKNPTAFYLCASSAAGRGTEAFFGQGTRLTVV.

This rearrangement joins TRBV12-2 to TRBJ1-2; the table's TRBD1 call for D was not verified on the DNA. TRBV12-2 is a listed pseudogene. The CDR3 has 18 residues. The CDR3 nucleotides are TGTGCAAGTCGCTTATCCCCGACGGTTCCCGAGCCAGGTGATGGCTACACCTTC. This codes for CASRLSPTVPEPGDGYTF.

The chain couples TRBV9 to TRBJ2-1; the D gene is possibly TRBD1 (5 bases). From germline, CDR1 is SGDLS and CDR2 YYNGEE. Deletions cut 0 bases from V and 9 bases from J, with 13 bases between. This CDR3 has 14 amino acids. This CDR3 reads CASSVDSLGLEQFF. CDR3 DNA sequence: TGTGCCAGCAGCGTAGACTCTCTGGGGCTTGAGCAGTTCTTC. Together with reference TRBV9 and TRBJ2-1, the CDR3 gives the full variable domain: DSGVTQTPKHLITATGQRVTLRCSPRSGDLSVYWYQQSLDQGLQFLIQYYNGEERAKGNILERFSAQQFPDLHSELNLSSLELGDSALYFCASSVDSLGLEQFFGPGTRLTVL.

This sequence joins TRBV29-1 and TRBJ2-1; D gene ambiguous. Trimming stripped 0 bases from V and 2 bases from J, with 8 bases between. The germline V gene encodes CDR1 SQVTM and CDR2 ANQGSEA. The CDR3 runs to 14 residues. Here the CDR3 DNA reads TGCAGCGTTGAAGATCCAAGAACCTACAATGAGCAGTTCTTC. Translation: CSVEDPRTYNEQFF.

The chain couples TRBV5-1 to TRBJ2-3; 15 nucleotides match TRBD2. In germline, CDR1 is SGHRS, CDR2 YFSETQ. This CDR3 contains 17 residues. After removal of 4 bases from V and 3 bases from J, the junction contained 6 bases not matched to a gene. CDR3 region: CASSLGLAGGLTDTQYF. The CDR3 DNA sequence: TGCGCCAGCAGCCTGGGACTAGCGGGAGGCCTGACAGATACGCAGTATTTT. The full variable domain, in which reference TRBV5-1 and TRBJ2-3 provide the parts outside the CDR3, is KAGVTQTPRYLIKTRGQQVTLSCSPISGHRSVSWYQQTPGQGLQFLFEYFSETQRNKGNFPGRFSGRQFSNSRSEMNVSTLELGDSALYLCASSLGLAGGLTDTQYFGPGTRLTVL.

J is TRBJ2-7 and V is TRBV5-6; D is perhaps TRBD1 or TRBD2 (6 bases each). V was shortened by 4 bases and J by 13 bases, with 21 bases between the two germline ends. The CDR3 is 13 residues long. Germline V gene sequence: CDR1 SGHDT, CDR2 YYEEEE. The CDR3 sequence is CASSLWGADLNYF. The DNA for the CDR3 is TGTGCCAGCAGCCTCTGGGGGGCGGACCTTAACTACTTC.